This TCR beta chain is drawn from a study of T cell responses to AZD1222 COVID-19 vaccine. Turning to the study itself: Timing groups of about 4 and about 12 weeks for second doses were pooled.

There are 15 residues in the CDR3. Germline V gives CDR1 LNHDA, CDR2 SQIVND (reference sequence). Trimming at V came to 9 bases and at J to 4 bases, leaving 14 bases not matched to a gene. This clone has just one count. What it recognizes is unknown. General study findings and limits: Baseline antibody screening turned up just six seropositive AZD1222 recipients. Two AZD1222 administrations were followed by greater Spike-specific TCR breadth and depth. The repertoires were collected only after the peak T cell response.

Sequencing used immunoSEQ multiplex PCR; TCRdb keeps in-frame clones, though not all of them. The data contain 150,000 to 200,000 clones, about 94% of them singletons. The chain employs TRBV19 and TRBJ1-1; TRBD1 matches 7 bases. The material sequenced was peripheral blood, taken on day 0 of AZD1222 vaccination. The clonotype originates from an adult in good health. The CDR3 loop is CASMGVTGASTEAFF. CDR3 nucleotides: TGTGCCAGCATGGGGGTTACAGGGGCCAGCACTGAAGCTTTCTTT.